The 2 T cell receptor beta chains presented below share a single source sample, sequenced in a study of shared T cell receptors in the human thymus. Profiling relied on immunoSEQ multiplex PCR, and the TCRdb table lists in-frame clones only, not all of them. The sample has about 540,000 clones; about 84% are singletons. The same data also contributed to another study, on human thymus T cells.

Sequencing was done on a sample of thymocytes. The source of these receptors is a boy less than two years old with a congenital heart defect.

The rearrangement uses TRBV19 and TRBJ2-4, with D possibly TRBD1 on 6 matching bases. The V gene's germline CDR1 is LNHDA and CDR2 SQIVND (reference sequence). Trimming removed 1 base at V and 8 bases at J, with 18 bases between. The length of the CDR3 is 16 residues. CDR3 nucleotide sequence: TGTGCCAGTAGTATAGTCCCAACAGGGCGAGAGGACATTCAGTACTTC. The encoded protein is CASSIVPTGREDIQYF.

The CDR3 spells CASSESQGQAAFF. CDR3 DNA sequence: TGTGCCAGCAGTGAATCCCAAGGACAGGCGGCGTTCTTC. The chain links TRBV6-1 to TRBJ2-1; 7 bases map to TRBD1. Germline trimming cut 2 bases from V and 15 bases from J; bases unmatched to any gene: 10. The CDR3 contains 13 residues. CDR1 and CDR2 (germline): MNHNS, SASEGT.